The source of this T cell receptor beta chain is a study of blood T cell repertoires in COVID-19 (dated by TCRdb to the early 2020s). With regard to the full study: Collaborator samples came from the United States, Italy and Spain and covered acute and convalescent phases of COVID-19. The material from the prospective study consisted of cDNA or gDNA derived from T cells, B-cell-depleted T cells, or PBMCs. Deeply sampled blood TCRbeta repertoires from subjects exposed to, actively infected with, or recovered from COVID-19 were included in the dataset. The repertoires were released in a freely available public database intended as a resource for research on the immune response to SARS-CoV-2. The samples were drawn from two sources: the first 160 participants of the ongoing ImmuneRACE study, and 1,200 or so subjects contributed by 6 global collaborators. The sample metadata nearly always contained a de-identified subject ID, COVID-19 status, age in years and sex. Where available, HLA class I and class II types were taken from metadata supplied by the sample provider and were not determined by assay-based typing.

This clone was detected only once. Its target antigen remains unknown. Within one base of it there is no much larger clone, and no base qualities were kept. Paper-wide results and their limitations: The quantity of clinical and demographic metadata differed by source and by participant and was supplied without curation.

The immunoSEQ Assay, a bias-controlled multiplex PCR, was used to amplify TCRbeta CDR3 regions from genomic DNA. Regarding the original processing steps: Nucleated cell counts per sample were estimated from amplification of reference gene primers within the assay. To quantify the absolute abundance of each unique TCRbeta CDR3 rearrangement, sequence reads were collapsed and filtered. For each sample, productive Simpson clonality was calculated as the square root of Simpson's diversity index over productive rearrangements. TCRdb obtained this table from immuneACCESS and retained in-frame rearrangements with V and J assigned. These tables miss some clones; where compared with another copy, unresolved V genes account for less than half of the shortfall, and the remainder is unexplained. V and J calls plus clone size are reproduced from that table; the DNA served to infer D and trimming. The sample includes 150,000 to 250,000 clones, with roughly four fifths observed a single time. The biggest ten clones account for 12% of the sample.

In the prospective study, participants were about 18 to 95 years old, resided in around 25 geographic areas of the United States, and were enrolled through a virtual design. To assign participants to cohorts, the prospective study relied on clinical history that participants themselves reported in a screening survey and a study questionnaire. Recovered participants in ImmuneRACE Cohort 3 were defined as having two consecutive negative NP/OP PCR tests, clearance from a healthcare professional, or resolution of symptoms. In the prospective study, whole blood, serum and a nasopharyngeal or oropharyngeal swab were collected from each participant by mobile phlebotomists. Over a roughly two-month period, participants in the prospective study had the option of providing additional blood draws and questionnaires. Before DNA extraction, blood samples from the prospective study were shipped at room temperature or frozen.

The cysteine opens and the phenylalanine closes a CDR3 of 13 amino acids. Of the read, only the CDR3 DNA is kept; its 39 bases are in frame from base 1. Trimming leaves V shorter by 4 bases and J shorter by 4 bases, with the junction holding 2 bases beyond the gene matches. CDR1 and CDR2 (ENHRY, SYGVKD) derive from the germline V gene. Input material: PBMCs or T cells enriched from blood (not recorded which). The receptor's source is a man aged 40-55 years who had recovered from COVID-19. Recombination joined TRBV10-3 with TRBJ1-1, and 8 junctional nucleotides match TRBD1. The bases are TGTGCCATCAGTGGGACAGGGCCCACTGAAGCTTTCTTT. Its product reads: CAISGTGPTEAFF.